This T cell receptor beta chain was found in a study of CD8 T cells in Susac syndrome. CDR1 and CDR2 (germline): SGHDN, FVKESK. Trimming pared 2 bases from V and 5 bases from J, leaving 9 bases between. The CDR3 totals 13 residues. A quantity of about 0.45 to 1 ug RNA underwent reverse transcription using random hexamers. A multiplex approach, immunoSEQ multiplex PCR, amplified TCR beta CDR3 across 54 Vbeta and 13 Jbeta. TCRdb itself ran the immunoSEQ multiplex PCR reads through MiXCR, one entry per CDR3 protein. This sample carries about 180,000 distinct CDR3 sequences, under 95% of them seen once, and the ten largest clones take around 0.11%. Sequencing of TCR beta was undertaken in CD8+ and CD4+ T cells derived from blood.

The sequenced sample consisted of CD4+ T cells from PBMCs. The chain uses TRBV14 and TRBJ1-1; no definite D call. The clonotype originates from a human donor with Susac syndrome. The CDR3: CASSQFGVTEAFF. CDR3 nucleotides: TGTGCCAGCAGCCAATTTGGCGTAACTGAAGCTTTCTTT.